Following are 23 T cell receptor beta chains from one sample sequenced in a study of PD-L1 blockade in urothelial cancer. Using immunoSEQ multiplex PCR, the repertoire was profiled, and TCRdb retains in-frame clones only, with some absent. The sample holds 25,000 to 35,000 clones, about 87% seen once. This material consisted of PBMCs, taken around atezolizumab (anti-PD-L1) treatment. All receptors come from a man between 50 and 59 years old with urothelial cancer.

As regards this clone: The sample holds other DNA sequences that translate to the same CDR3. The gene calls are TRBV28 and TRBJ1-5; 7 bases fit TRBD1. V was clipped by 5 bases and J by 9 bases; unmatched bases: 10. Germline V lookup: CDR1 MDHEN, CDR2 SYDVKM. The CDR3 is made up of 14 amino acids. CDR3 coding DNA: TGTGCCAGCAGTCACCAGGGGGGAGTCATGCCCCAGCATTTT. It encodes CASSHQGGVMPQHF.

The chain employs TRBV30 and TRBJ1-2, with TRBD1 matching over 8 bases. V shed 6 bases and J 5 bases; nucleotides not matched to a gene: 14. Germline CDR1 GTSNPN, CDR2 SVGIG (reference sequence). The CDR3 covers 15 residues. The DNA of the CDR3 is TGTGCCTGCCTAGATCAGGGGGCGATTGGGTATGGCTACACCTTC. It codes for CACLDQGAIGYGYTF.

The chain joins TRBV5-6 to TRBJ2-7; TRBD2 matches 10 bases. V gave up 4 bases and J gave up 4 bases; unmatched junction bases: 5. CDR1 and CDR2 from the germline V gene are SGHDT and YYEEEE. The CDR3 is 14 amino acids. CDR3 amino acids: CASSTPTSGYEQYF. The CDR3 DNA reads as TGTGCCAGCAGCACACCGACTAGCGGGTACGAGCAGTACTTC.

This rearrangement joins TRBV5-4 to TRBJ2-2, with TRBD1 matching 10 bases. In germline, CDR1 is SGHNT, CDR2 YYREEE (reference sequence). V shed 0 bases and J 7 bases; nucleotides not matched to a gene: 3. The CDR3 sequence is 15 residues long. The CDR3 is CASSLVGQGFGELFF. In DNA, the CDR3 is TGTGCCAGCAGCTTGGTGGGACAGGGGTTCGGGGAGCTGTTTTTT.

V gene TRBV7-8 combines with J gene TRBJ1-5, with D perhaps TRBD1 (5 bases). Germline V gene data show CDR1 as SGHVS and CDR2 as FQNEAQ. V was trimmed by 5 bases and J by 0 bases, leaving 14 bases between them. The CDR3 sequence is 16 residues long. The CDR3 spells CASSGRQQNSNQPQHF. The CDR3 nucleotides are TGTGCCAGCAGCGGCCGACAGCAGAATAGCAATCAGCCCCAGCATTTT.

The rearrangement links TRBV13 to TRBJ1-6; 10 bases are shared with TRBD1. The CDR3 covers 20 residues. J was trimmed by 0 bases and V by 5 bases; bases with no gene match: 13. The germline V gene has CDR1 PRHDT and CDR2 FYEKMQ (reference sequence). The CDR3 spells CASSPRGTGVRSSYNSPLHF. As DNA, the CDR3 is TGTGCCAGCAGCCCCCGTGGGACAGGGGTAAGGAGCTCCTATAATTCACCCCTCCACTTT.

This sequence joins TRBV6-1 and TRBJ2-7, with 9 bases lining up with TRBD1. The CDR3 contains 15 residues. V lost 5 bases to trimming and J lost 3 bases; unmatched junction nucleotides: 8. Per the germline V gene, CDR1 is MNHNS and CDR2 is SASEGT. In DNA, the CDR3 is TGTGCCAGCAGTCATGAGGGGACAGGGATCTACGAGCAGTACTTC. The encoded protein is CASSHEGTGIYEQYF.

This chain connects TRBV9 to TRBJ1-1; maybe TRBD1 (5 bases). There are 16 residues in the CDR3. CDR1 is SGDLS, CDR2 YYNGEE, per germline. V lost 0 bases, J lost 4 bases, and 16 bases lay in between. CDR3 sequence reads: CASSVEAILGGTEAFF. CDR3 nucleotide sequence: TGTGCCAGCAGCGTAGAGGCGATTCTGGGGGGCACTGAAGCTTTCTTT.

The chain couples TRBV19 to TRBJ2-1, with TRBD2 matching over 7 bases. Germline V gene data show CDR1 as LNHDA and CDR2 as SQIVND (reference sequence). V was pared by 6 bases and J by 12 bases, with 11 bases of the junction left unmatched. The CDR3 loop spans 13 amino acids. CDR3 nucleotides: TGTGCCAGTAGACTAGCGCCCAAGGGAGGGCAGTTCTTC. Amino acids: CASRLAPKGGQFF.

The V call is TRBV27, the J call TRBJ2-1; 7 bases line up with TRBD2. The V gene's germline CDR1 is MNHEY and CDR2 SMNVEV (reference sequence). The V and J ends lost 6 bases and 0 bases, in that order; junction bases with no gene match: 8. This CDR3 region has 16 residues. The CDR3 DNA reads as TGTGCCAGCAGCCCCACGCGGGAGAGCTCCTACAATGAGCAGTTCTTC. This sequence encodes CASSPTRESSYNEQFF.

The V gene is TRBV7-6, the J gene TRBJ2-1; 8 nucleotides match TRBD2. The V gene end was trimmed by 1 base and the J gene end by 5 bases; junction bases not matched to a gene: 4. Germline V lookup: CDR1 SGHVS, CDR2 FNYEAQ. The CDR3 has 15 residues. CDR3 sequence: CASSLGLAPNNEQFF. CDR3 nucleotides: TGTGCCAGCAGCTTAGGACTAGCGCCTAACAATGAGCAGTTCTTC.

The V call is TRBV11-2, the J call TRBJ2-5, with TRBD1 as a possible D gene (6 bases). Trimming removed 1 base at V and 5 bases at J, with 14 bases between. CDR3 length: 15 amino acids. Germline CDR1 SGHAT, CDR2 FQNNGV. CDR3 in amino acids: CASSLATGMRETQYF. The CDR3 coding sequence is TGTGCCAGCAGCTTAGCCACAGGGATGAGGGAGACCCAGTACTTC.

CDR3: CASSSARTGPTSYEQYF. The CDR3, as DNA: TGTGCCAGCAGCTCTGCCCGGACAGGGCCGACGTCCTACGAGCAGTACTTC. This chain links TRBV7-2 with TRBJ2-7; TRBD1 matches at 8 bases. The junction had 12 bases not matched to a gene; V was cut back by 4 bases and J by 1 base. Looked up from germline, CDR1 is SGHTA and CDR2 is FQGNSA. CDR3 length equals 17 residues. The full variable domain, completed using reference TRBV7-2 and TRBJ2-7, is GAGVSQSPSNKVTEKGKDVELRCDPISGHTALYWYRQSLGQGLEFLIYFQGNSAPDKSGLPSDRFSAERTGGSVSTLTIQRTQQEDSAVYLCASSSARTGPTSYEQYFGPGTRLTVT.

There are a few counts of this clone. J is TRBJ1-2 and V is TRBV9; 10 bases are a match to TRBD1. The CDR3 sequence is 15 residues long. Germline loops: CDR1 SGDLS, CDR2 YYNGEE. With 3 bases clipped from V and 8 bases from J, the junction kept 10 bases outside the gene matches. The CDR3 DNA sequence: TGTGCCAGCAGCGCACCGGGACAGGGGAGGTCAGGCTACACCTTC. This gives the protein CASSAPGQGRSGYTF.

To note about this clone: The same CDR3 is also encoded by other DNA sequences in this sample. The chain couples TRBV5-1 to TRBJ2-1, with 16 bases identical to TRBD2. The CDR3 runs 16 residues. Germline CDR1 and CDR2: SGHRS and YFSETQ. J gave up 8 bases and V 4 bases, and 6 bases lay outside the gene matches. The CDR3 sequence is CASSPGLAGGHDEQFF. In DNA form, the CDR3 reads TGCGCCAGCAGCCCGGGACTAGCGGGGGGGCACGATGAGCAGTTCTTC.

The chain uses TRBV6-4 and TRBJ2-5, with TRBD1 identical over 7 bases. The trim removed 6 bases at V and 1 base at J, leaving 11 bases unmatched. The CDR3 totals 16 residues. CDR1 and CDR2 (germline): MRHNA, SNTAGT. DNA of the CDR3: TGTGCCAGCAGGCCCAATCCGGGACAGTTCCAAGAGACCCAGTACTTC. Amino acids: CASRPNPGQFQETQYF.

The chain is built from TRBV5-6 and TRBJ2-3; 11 positions match TRBD2. J gave up 8 bases and V 4 bases, and 15 bases lay outside the gene matches. Germline CDR1 and CDR2: SGHDT and YYEEEE. The length of the CDR3 is 17 residues. The CDR3 reads CASSRPGLADKGVTQYF. CDR3 coding DNA: TGTGCCAGCAGCCGCCCGGGACTAGCGGACAAGGGAGTTACGCAGTATTTT.

This chain connects TRBV6-6 to TRBJ2-4; D possibly corresponds to TRBD1 (6 bases). Per the germline V gene, CDR1 is MNHNY and CDR2 is SVGAGI (reference sequence). The CDR3 extends over 16 amino acids. V gave up 6 bases and J gave up 0 bases, with 15 bases separating them. CDR3 sequence: CASSLGQVVAKNIQYF. CDR3 DNA: TGTGCCAGCAGCCTGGGACAAGTTGTAGCCAAAAACATTCAGTACTTC.

The chain has TRBV19 and TRBJ2-3; the match to TRBD2 covers 9 bases. The J segment lost 11 bases and the V segment lost 1 base, leaving 4 bases of the junction unmatched. Per the germline V gene, CDR1 is LNHDA and CDR2 is SQIVND (reference sequence). This CDR3 contains 13 residues. CDR3 in amino acids: CASSIGGLAGQYF. CDR3 coding DNA: TGTGCCAGTAGTATAGGGGGACTAGCAGGGCAGTATTTT.

V usage is TRBV11-3 and J usage is TRBJ2-1; a weak D match, TRBD2 (5 bases). Trimming left V 0 bases short and J 4 bases short, with 25 bases between. The germline CDR1 and CDR2 sequences are SGHNT and YENEEA. The CDR3 totals 20 residues. The CDR3 DNA is TGTGCCAGCAGCTTAGATCGATTAGGTCTTGACGGAGGCGCTTACAATGAGCAGTTCTTC. It translates to CASSLDRLGLDGGAYNEQFF. The full variable domain, completed using reference TRBV11-3 and TRBJ2-1, is EAGVVQSPRYKIIEKKQPVAFWCNPISGHNTLYWYLQNLGQGPELLIRYENEEAVDDSQLPKDRFSAERLKGVDSTLKIQPAELGDSAVYLCASSLDRLGLDGGAYNEQFFGPGTRLTVL.

The rearrangement uses TRBV7-2 and TRBJ1-5; 9 nucleotides match TRBD1. CDR1 and CDR2 from the germline V gene are SGHTA and FQGNSA. With V trimmed by 5 bases and J by 6 bases, 5 bases remained unmatched. CDR3 length: 14 amino acids. This CDR3 reads CASSQTGGGQPQHF. Written as DNA, the CDR3 is TGTGCCAGCAGCCAAACAGGGGGCGGTCAGCCCCAGCATTTT. Full variable domain (missing parts from reference TRBV7-2 and TRBJ1-5): GAGVSQSPSNKVTEKGKDVELRCDPISGHTALYWYRQSLGQGLEFLIYFQGNSAPDKSGLPSDRFSAERTGGSVSTLTIQRTQQEDSAVYLCASSQTGGGQPQHFGDGTRLSIL.

DNA for the CDR3: TGTGCCAGTAGTAAGAGCGGGGGGACCTACAATGAGCAGTTCTTC. Protein sequence: CASSKSGGTYNEQFF. The chain couples TRBV19 to TRBJ2-1; 9 bases are a match to TRBD2. V gave up 4 bases and J gave up 2 bases; unmatched junction bases: 3. CDR1 and CDR2 from the germline V gene are LNHDA and SQIVND (reference sequence). The CDR3 contains 15 residues. Filled out from reference TRBV19 and TRBJ2-1, the complete variable domain reads DGGITQSPKYLFRKEGQNVTLSCEQNLNHDAMYWYRQDPGQGLRLIYYSQIVNDFQKGDIAEGYSVSREKKESFPLTVTSAQKNPTAFYLCASSKSGGTYNEQFFGPGTRLTVL.

The chain combines TRBV19 with TRBJ1-1, with 8 nucleotides matching TRBD1. From germline, CDR1 is LNHDA and CDR2 SQIVND (reference sequence). The CDR3 contains 15 residues. V lost 3 bases to trimming and J lost 6 bases; unmatched junction nucleotides: 9. The CDR3 DNA follows: TGTGCCAGTAGTATCGAACCCGACAGGGGCTCTGAAGCTTTCTTT. Translated: CASSIEPDRGSEAFF.